This T cell receptor beta chain derives from a study of identical twins. V lost 8 bases to trimming and J lost 4 bases; unmatched junction nucleotides: 8. The CDR3 spans 16 residues. From the 5' RACE reads, TCRdb called clonotypes with MiXCR, one entry per CDR3 protein. The sample holds some 730,000 distinct CDR3 sequences, 15% to 20% seen once. Note on this clonotype: The antigen is not known.

Study-level results: A partial confounding effect on zero-insertion analyses could come from invariant MAIT and iNKT cells. Instead of following the same donors, the conclusions were based on cross-sectional statistical analysis.

These data were also reused for a study on T cells expressing NK-cell markers. That investigation notes: The CD3+CD56-NKG2C+ fraction of a handful of donors was likewise dominated by these clonotypes.

The origin of this receptor is a woman younger than 35 in good health. What was sequenced was PBMCs. V gene TRBV12-3 or TRBV12-4 combines with J gene TRBJ2-5; TRBD2 agrees at 15 bases. As DNA, the CDR3 is TGTGCCAGCGCAAGGACTAGCGGGGGGGCTGGAGAGACCCAGTACTTC. This codes for CASARTSGGAGETQYF.